The T cell receptor (beta chain) under discussion was sequenced for a study of blood T cell repertoires in COVID-19. Study context: COVID-19 samples from acute and convalescent phases originated in the United States, Italy and Spain. T cells, B-cell-depleted T cells, or PBMCs provided the cDNA or gDNA that served as material.

Authors' methods: Counts of nucleated cells, estimated from reference gene primer amplification, were obtained. Clones were sequenced by immunoSEQ multiplex PCR, and TCRdb holds only the in-frame ones, with some missing. The V and J calls and clone size are taken from that table; D and trimming were inferred from the DNA. The table shows over 250,000 clones, with around nine tenths occurring only once. Germline CDR1 reads SGDLS; CDR2 reads YYNGEE. This CDR3 is built from 13 residues. V shed 0 bases and J shed 3 bases, with 6 bases lying between them. The sequenced sample was peripheral blood. The chain carries TRBV9 and TRBJ2-5, with a possible D match to TRBD2 (6 bases). This sequence was found in a woman aged 60-75 years with acute or convalescent COVID-19. CDR3 sequence (DNA): TGTGCCAGCAGCGTAGGCGGGGAAGAGACCCAGTACTTC. Encoded protein: CASSVGGEETQYF.